The source of this TCR beta chain is a study of memory CD4+ T cells and cytomegalovirus serostatus. The germline V and J ends were trimmed by 5 bases and 7 bases, with 12 bases remaining between them. Looked up from germline, CDR1 is LNHDA and CDR2 is SQIVND (reference sequence). CDR3 length equals 14 residues. TCRdb keeps only in-frame clones here, not all; method: immunoSEQ multiplex PCR. The sample comprises about 60,000 clones, roughly 80% of which are singletons, and 0.65% to 0.9% rests with the top ten. The sort gate was single viable CD3+CD4+CD8-CD45RO+ cells for memory CD4+ T cells. Total CD4+ T cells were enriched by CD4 positive selection.

Specimen: memory CD4+ T cells from blood. The chain employs TRBV19 and TRBJ1-6; D is perhaps TRBD1 (6 bases). The TCR comes from an adult in good health and CMV-seronegative. This chain's CDR3 is CASSVTQGNSPLHF. The CDR3 nucleotides read TGTGCCAGTAGTGTGACACAGGGAAATTCACCCCTCCACTTT.